The clone carrying this TCR beta chain has a handful of counts. Its antigen is still unknown. Trimming left V 3 bases short and J 3 bases short, with 21 bases between. There are 17 residues in the CDR3. Germline values: CDR1 DFQATT, CDR2 SNEGSKA (reference sequence). TCRdb passed the 5' RACE reads through MiXCR, listing each CDR3 protein once. The table has approximately 140,000 distinct CDR3 sequences, roughly 17% seen once; the top ten hold roughly 30%. These data originate in a study of CD8 T cells in ankylosing spondylitis. Whole-study findings and limits: What appeared characteristic of ankylosing spondylitis blood was a TCR beta motif of eight highly homologous variants.

The sample comprised blood, either unsorted or a sorted T cell fraction (not recorded which). The chain is built from TRBV20-1 and TRBJ2-1, with a weak D call TRBD2 (6 bases). This sequence was found in a male donor with ankylosing spondylitis. The CDR3 DNA is TGCAGTGCTAGCCAAGCGGGCGAGGGTATTTACTACAATGAGCAGTTCTTC. Its protein product is CSASQAGEGIYYNEQFF.